This T cell receptor (beta chain) is from a study of shared clonotypes between healthy human individuals. Turning to the study itself: Samples came from a couple of female and a few male donors aged 18 to 49.

Assay runs were performed at deep level. On sorted subsets, replicate PCRs used 200 to 250 ng DNA, or 25,000 to 35,000 T cell genomes. Original analysis: Filtering was not the same, since immunoSEQ gave junction-only sequences without quality scores. The table came from immunoSEQ multiplex PCR; TCRdb's copy has only in-frame clones and leaves some out. That table supplies the V and J calls and clone size; D and trimming were determined from the DNA. The table includes around 990,000 clones, approximately 77% detected once. V was shortened by 2 bases and J by 5 bases, with 12 bases between the two germline ends. The CDR3 is made up of 14 amino acids. Germline V gives CDR1 SGHAT, CDR2 FQDESV (reference sequence).

Material: memory CD4+ T cells from PBMCs. Indicated subset: CD45RA-negative fraction. The gene calls are TRBV11-1 and TRBJ1-2, with D hard to call. This TCR derives from a man younger than 30 in good health. Some clones in this sample may be carry-over from other donors' samples. Written as DNA, the CDR3 is TGTGCCAGCAGCTTACTGCAGATGGGGTATGGCTACACCTTC. Its protein is CASSLLQMGYGYTF.